The entry that follows covers one TCR beta chain sequence. Its antigen remains unidentified. The ends lost 4 bases at V and 2 bases at J; junction bases unmatched: 4. The CDR3 has 16 residues. This sample was taken from a study of cytomegalovirus exposure and HLA in healthy donors. Regarding the study as a whole: Cytomegalovirus-associated TCR beta chains were listed, numbering some 170. V segments that were indistinguishable, TRBV6-2 and TRBV6-3 among them, were omitted from analysis. Apparent HLA restriction characterized most CMV-associated TCR beta chains in a later analysis.

PCR involved 60 Vbeta and 13 Jbeta primers. Profiling relied on immunoSEQ multiplex PCR, and the TCRdb table lists in-frame clones only, not all of them. The sample lists 85,000 to 130,000 clones; about 75% were seen once. The specimen was PBMCs. This TCR was sampled from a male donor in good health and CMV-seropositive. The chain links TRBV23-1 to TRBJ2-3; 12 nucleotides match TRBD2. TRBV23-1 is an ORF; its function is uncertain. The DNA of the CDR3 is TGCGCCAGCAGTCGACTAGCGGGGGCCATCACAGATACGCAGTATTTT. It is translated as CASSRLAGAITDTQYF.